This T cell receptor beta chain is from a study of Tregs in tolerant kidney transplant recipients. Across the study: Recipients received nonmyeloablative bone marrow transplants from related graft donors, with transient mixed chimerism.

Deletions cut 5 bases from V and 4 bases from J, with 12 bases between. The CDR3 sequence is 13 residues long. Germline CDR1 and CDR2: LNHDA and SQIVND (reference sequence). A remark on this clone: Its antigen remains unknown.

Study results and limitations: The small number of patients limits these findings pending further validation.

Generated by immunoSEQ multiplex PCR, the TCRdb table keeps only in-frame clones and is missing some. The sample lists 50,000 to 85,000 clones; roughly 92% were seen once. Unstimulated Tregs (CD4+CD25+CD127-) and CD4+CD25- non-Tregs were sorted from PBMCs. The source was CD8+ T cells from blood, collected before the transplant. This receptor was taken from a human donor who received a combined kidney and bone marrow transplant. The chain uses TRBV19 and TRBJ2-7; tentative D call: TRBD1 (7 bases). The CDR3: CASSPGGLYEQYF. DNA for the CDR3: TGTGCCAGTAGTCCAGGGGGACTTTACGAGCAGTACTTC.